This T cell receptor (beta chain) was identified during a study of cytomegalovirus exposure and HLA in healthy donors. From germline, CDR1 is MDHEN and CDR2 SYDVKM. The CDR3 extends over 13 amino acids. Losses at the gene ends were 10 bases for V and 4 bases for J; bases not matched to a gene: 7. The PCR used 60 Vbeta and 13 Jbeta primers. Assay: immunoSEQ multiplex PCR; the TCRdb copy retains only in-frame clones and omits some. The sample yields around 200,000 clones, 82% seen once. The origin of this receptor is a woman between 18 and 29 years old in good health and CMV-seronegative. The sequenced sample was PBMCs. V and J are TRBV28 and TRBJ1-1; 9 bases fit TRBD1. This CDR3 reads CATTSGQGTEAFF. The DNA for the CDR3 is TGTGCCACCACCTCGGGACAGGGCACTGAAGCTTTCTTT. The entire variable domain, with the rest obtained from reference TRBV28 and TRBJ1-1, is as follows: DVKVTQSSRYLVKRTGEKVFLECVQDMDHENMFWYRQDPGLGLRLIYFSYDVKMKEKGDIPEGYSVSREKKERFSLILESASTNQTSMYLCATTSGQGTEAFFGQGTRLTVV.